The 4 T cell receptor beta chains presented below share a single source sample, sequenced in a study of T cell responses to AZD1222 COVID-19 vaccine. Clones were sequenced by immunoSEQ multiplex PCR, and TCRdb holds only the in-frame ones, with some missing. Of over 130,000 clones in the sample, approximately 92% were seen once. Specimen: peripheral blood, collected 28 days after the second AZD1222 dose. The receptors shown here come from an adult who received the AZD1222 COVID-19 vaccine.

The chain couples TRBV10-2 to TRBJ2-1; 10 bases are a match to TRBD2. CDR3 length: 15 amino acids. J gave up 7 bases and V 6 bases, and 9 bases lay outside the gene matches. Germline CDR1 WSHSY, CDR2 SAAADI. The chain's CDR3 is CASRAAGGPGNEQFF. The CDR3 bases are TGCGCCAGCAGGGCAGCGGGAGGGCCCGGTAATGAGCAGTTCTTC.

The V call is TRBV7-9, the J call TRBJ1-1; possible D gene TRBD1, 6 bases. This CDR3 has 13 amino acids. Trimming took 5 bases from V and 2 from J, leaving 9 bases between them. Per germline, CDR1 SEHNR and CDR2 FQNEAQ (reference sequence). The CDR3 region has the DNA TGTGCCAGCAGCCGACAGGACAACACTGAAGCTTTCTTT. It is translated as CASSRQDNTEAFF.

CDR3 loop: CASSDMGQGPYGYTF. The CDR3 nucleotides read TGCGCCAGCAGTGATATGGGACAGGGCCCCTATGGCTACACCTTC. The chain carries TRBV10-2 and TRBJ1-2, with 9 bases aligning to TRBD1. The V and J ends lost 3 bases and 4 bases, in that order; junction bases with no gene match: 6. The CDR3 runs 15 residues. Germline CDR1 is WSHSY and CDR2 is SAAADI.

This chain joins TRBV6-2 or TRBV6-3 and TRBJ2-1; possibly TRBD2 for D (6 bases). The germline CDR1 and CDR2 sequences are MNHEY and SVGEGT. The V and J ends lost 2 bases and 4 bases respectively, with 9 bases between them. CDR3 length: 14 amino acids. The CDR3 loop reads CASSYVTRYNEQFF. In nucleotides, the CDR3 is TGTGCCAGCAGTTACGTGACTAGATACAATGAGCAGTTCTTC.